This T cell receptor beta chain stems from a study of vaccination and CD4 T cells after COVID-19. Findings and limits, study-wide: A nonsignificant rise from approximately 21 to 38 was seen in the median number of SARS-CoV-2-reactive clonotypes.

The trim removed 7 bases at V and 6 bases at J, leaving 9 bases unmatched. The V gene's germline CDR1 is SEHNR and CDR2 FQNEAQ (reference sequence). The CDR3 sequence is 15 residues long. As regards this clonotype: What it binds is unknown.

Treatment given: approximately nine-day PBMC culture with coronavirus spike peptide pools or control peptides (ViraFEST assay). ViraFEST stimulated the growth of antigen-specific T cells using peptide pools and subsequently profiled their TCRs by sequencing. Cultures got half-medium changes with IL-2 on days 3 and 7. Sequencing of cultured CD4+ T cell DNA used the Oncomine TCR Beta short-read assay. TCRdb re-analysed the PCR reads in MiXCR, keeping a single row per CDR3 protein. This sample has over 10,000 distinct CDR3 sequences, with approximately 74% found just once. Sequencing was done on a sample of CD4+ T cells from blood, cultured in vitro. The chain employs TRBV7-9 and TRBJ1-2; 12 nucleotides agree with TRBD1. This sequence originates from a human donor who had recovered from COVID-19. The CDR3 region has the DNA TGTGCCAGCACGGGACAGGGGGCTCCGGGGGATGGCTACACCTTC. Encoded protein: CASTGQGAPGDGYTF.